Following are 11 T cell receptor beta chains from one sample sequenced in a study of beta chain features in type 1 diabetes (dated by TCRdb to 2017 to 2018). Points the paper makes about the study in general: A moderate but significant shortening of TCRB CDR3 length was observed in type 1 diabetes patients in all four CD4+ subsets.

Their recognized antigens are unknown. Library creation used the immunoSEQ multiplex PCR assay. The entire amount of isolated RNA was reverse transcribed using the High Capacity cDNA Reverse Transcription Kit, so the sequenced TCRB transcripts were expressed ones. TCRdb holds this immuneACCESS table with in-frame rearrangements only. Some clones are missing; in checked studies, unresolved V genes explain under half, and the rest has no known cause. This sample comprises some 110,000 clones, about 15% of them detected only once. The ten largest account for approximately 2.3% of the sample. The sequencing input was central memory CD4+ T cells from blood. Receptors originate from a young man with type 1 diabetes.

CDR3 DNA sequence: TGTGCCAGCAGCTCTTCTCTGACAGGTCGGAATGAGCAGTTCTTC. Translation gives CASSSSLTGRNEQFF. The rearrangement links TRBV4-2 to TRBJ2-1; D might be TRBD1 (6 bases). The CDR3 length is 15 residues. Germline V gene lookup returns CDR1 LGHNA and CDR2 YNFKEQ. The germline V and J ends were trimmed by 5 bases and 7 bases, with 18 bases remaining between them.

The CDR3 nucleotides are TGTGCCAGTCAAGTCTCGGATTCACCCCTCCACTTT. It codes for CASQVSDSPLHF. This chain connects TRBV6-1 to TRBJ1-6, with D uncertain. The ends were cut back, 9 bases at V and 8 bases at J, with 11 bases in the middle. CDR3 length equals 12 residues. CDR1 is MNHNS and CDR2 is SASEGT in the germline V gene.

This clone was seen just once. This chain uses TRBV7-3 with TRBJ2-3; a possible D gene is TRBD2 (5 bases). V was cut by 2 bases and J by 0 bases, with 9 bases left in between. In germline, CDR1 is SGHTA, CDR2 FQGTGA. This CDR3 is 15 amino acids long. The CDR3 is CASSLYRGSTDTQYF. Written as DNA, the CDR3 is TGTGCCAGCAGCTTATATCGGGGAAGCACAGATACGCAGTATTTT.

This clone has a count of ten or more. The chain employs TRBV28 and TRBJ1-2; D gene ambiguous. The V gene lost 1 base and the J gene lost 3 bases, with 3 bases spanning the gap. CDR1 and CDR2 from the germline V gene are MDHEN and SYDVKM. The CDR3 spans 12 residues. The CDR3 loop reads CASSLFDYGYTF. CDR3 bases: TGTGCCAGCAGTTTATTCGACTATGGCTACACCTTC.

The CDR3 DNA follows: TGTGCCAGCAGCTTAAGTCTACGAGGCTACACCTTC. It translates to CASSLSLRGYTF. V usage is TRBV7-9 and J usage is TRBJ1-2; D uncertain. CDR1 is SEHNR and CDR2 is FQNEAQ in the germline V gene (reference sequence). This CDR3 contains 12 residues. Deletions cut 2 bases from V and 8 bases from J, with 9 bases between.

The chain joins TRBV2 to TRBJ2-7, with D possibly being TRBD1 (5 bases). The length of the CDR3 is 15 residues. Germline V CDR1 and CDR2: SNHLY, FYNNEI. V gave up 0 bases and J gave up 2 bases, with 11 bases separating them. The CDR3 loop is CASSEAIGAAYEQYF. CDR3 coding DNA: TGTGCCAGCAGTGAAGCGATAGGGGCTGCCTACGAGCAGTACTTC.

The chain carries TRBV7-3 and TRBJ2-1; a weak D match, TRBD1 (6 bases). Trimming pared 1 base from V and 8 bases from J, leaving 9 bases between. Per germline, CDR1 SGHTA and CDR2 FQGTGA. This CDR3 has 13 amino acids. This chain's CDR3 is CASSLNSGDEQFF. CDR3 in DNA: TGTGCCAGCAGCTTAAATTCAGGGGATGAGCAGTTCTTC.

V is TRBV5-6 and J is TRBJ2-5; D may be TRBD1 or TRBD2 (5 bases each). Germline values: CDR1 SGHDT, CDR2 YYEEEE. The V and J ends lost 0 bases and 5 bases respectively, with 14 bases between them. The CDR3 is 15 residues long. The CDR3 DNA reads as TGTGCCAGCAGCTTGGCAGGGAGCCCTCGGGAGACCCAGTACTTC. The encoded protein is CASSLAGSPRETQYF.

This clone has just a few counts. The genes are TRBV29-1 and TRBJ2-2; D call uncertain. The V gene's germline CDR1 is SQVTM and CDR2 ANQGSEA. The germline V and J ends were trimmed by 7 bases and 0 bases, with 9 bases remaining between them. The CDR3 runs to 13 residues. This CDR3 reads CSGYLTNTGELFF. CDR3 DNA sequence: TGCAGCGGCTACCTGACGAACACCGGGGAGCTGTTTTTT.

This clone was picked up a small number of times. In DNA form, the CDR3 reads TGTGCCAGCTCACCACCCGGGGACCCGAATAATTCACCCCTCCACTTT. Translated: CASSPPGDPNNSPLHF. The rearrangement uses TRBV18 and TRBJ1-6, with D perhaps TRBD1 (5 bases). In germline, CDR1 is KGHSH, CDR2 LQKENI. V lost 0 bases and J lost 5, with 11 bases in between. The CDR3 sequence is 16 residues long.

This clone showed up many times. The V and J genes are TRBV10-3 and TRBJ2-1; D not resolved. The CDR3 extends over 14 amino acids. Germline CDR1 reads ENHRY; CDR2 reads SYGVKD. Deletions cut 0 bases from V and 6 bases from J, with 9 bases between. The chain's CDR3 is CAISESTKANEQFF. Written as DNA, the CDR3 is TGTGCCATCAGTGAGTCGACGAAGGCCAATGAGCAGTTCTTC.